One and the same sample provided the 25 T cell receptor beta chains below, sequenced in a study of control samples from healthy donors and cancer patients. Clones were read by immunoSEQ multiplex PCR, and TCRdb kept only the in-frame ones, dropping some. This sample has more than 50,000 clones, with approximately 85% found just once. Material: blood. The receptors come from a man aged 35 to 55 in good health.

The chain is built from TRBV7-9 and TRBJ2-1, with a tentative D call TRBD1 (6 bases). V shed 5 bases and J shed 11 bases, with 13 bases lying between them. The CDR3 totals 12 residues. Germline loops: CDR1 SEHNR, CDR2 FQNEAQ (reference sequence). CDR3: CASSHRDDQQFF. For the CDR3, the DNA is TGTGCCAGCAGCCACAGGGACGACCAGCAGTTCTTC.

The chain links TRBV29-1 to TRBJ2-2; 12 nucleotides match TRBD2. V trimming: 4 bases; J trimming: 11 bases; junction bases outside the gene matches: 11. Looked up from germline, CDR1 is SQVTM and CDR2 is ANQGSEA. The CDR3 consists of 15 residues. This CDR3 is CSVGRELAGGGELFF. CDR3 nucleotide sequence: TGCAGCGTTGGAAGAGAACTAGCGGGAGGCGGTGAGCTGTTTTTT.

The rearrangement links TRBV7-2 to TRBJ1-3; 11 nucleotides agree with TRBD1. The CDR3 sequence is 17 residues long. The germline V gene encodes CDR1 SGHTA and CDR2 FQGNSA. The V gene end was trimmed by 6 bases and the J gene end by 0 bases; junction bases not matched to a gene: 7. In DNA form, the CDR3 reads TGTGCCAGCAGACGGGACAGGGGGTCGGCCTCTGGAAACACCATATATTTT. Translated: CASRRDRGSASGNTIYF. Using reference TRBV7-2 and TRBJ1-3 for the parts outside the CDR3, the full variable domain is GAGVSQSPSNKVTEKGKDVELRCDPISGHTALYWYRQSLGQGLEFLIYFQGNSAPDKSGLPSDRFSAERTGGSVSTLTIQRTQQEDSAVYLCASRRDRGSASGNTIYFGEGSWLTVV.

This chain connects TRBV18 to TRBJ2-5, with D perhaps matching TRBD2 (7 bases). Germline-derived CDR1 and CDR2 are KGHSH and LQKENI. V gave up 3 bases and J gave up 4 bases, with 15 bases separating them. The CDR3 is 15 residues long. The CDR3 loop reads CASSPGVGGAETQYF. The DNA of the CDR3 is TGTGCCAGCTCACCCGGAGTGGGGGGGGCAGAGACCCAGTACTTC.

This clone was counted a single time. The genes are TRBV18 and TRBJ2-7; tentatively, D is TRBD1 (8 bases). The CDR3 contains 17 residues. Germline V CDR1 and CDR2: KGHSH, LQKENI. Trimming left V 4 bases short and J 0 bases short, with 19 bases between. CDR3: CASSLMTGDYPSYEQYF. The CDR3, as DNA: TGTGCCAGCTCACTAATGACAGGGGACTATCCCTCCTACGAGCAGTACTTC.

The rearrangement uses TRBV10-3 and TRBJ1-5; D is uncertain. CDR1 and CDR2 from the germline V gene are ENHRY and SYGVKD. This CDR3 spans 14 amino acids. V lost 10 bases to trimming and J lost 2 bases, with 15 bases between them. Here the CDR3 DNA reads TGTGCCACCTGGGGAGCAGCCGGCAATCAGCCCCAGCATTTT. It yields the protein CATWGAAGNQPQHF.

The chain links TRBV7-6 to TRBJ2-3, with 8 bases matching TRBD2. This CDR3 is 19 amino acids long. CDR1 and CDR2 (germline): SGHVS, FNYEAQ. After removal of 0 bases from V and 0 bases from J, the junction contained 11 bases not matched to a gene. The chain's CDR3 is CASSLALGLGVRSTDTQYF. In nucleotides, the CDR3 is TGTGCCAGCAGCTTAGCGTTGGGACTAGGGGTCCGGAGCACAGATACGCAGTATTTT.

This chain links TRBV12-5 with TRBJ1-2; D is uncertain. The V gene's germline CDR1 is LGHNT and CDR2 FRNRAP. The CDR3 contains 15 residues. The V end was cut by 4 bases, the J end by 2 bases, with 14 bases between. CDR3 sequence reads: CASGSFSGRNYGYTF. The CDR3 DNA reads as TGTGCTAGTGGTTCCTTTAGCGGACGGAACTATGGCTACACCTTC.

This CDR3 is CASSDMGNGYTF. As DNA, the CDR3 is TGTGCCAGCAGTGATATGGGCAATGGCTACACCTTC. J is TRBJ1-2 and V is TRBV2; no clear D. Trimming took off 3 bases at V and 6 bases at J, with 8 bases between the two ends. CDR1 SNHLY and CDR2 FYNNEI come from the germline V gene. CDR3 length equals 12 residues.

V gene TRBV1 combines with J gene TRBJ1-1; TRBD1 reflects the table's D call only, with no check against the DNA. TRBV1 is a pseudogene locus. The length of the CDR3 is 13 residues. The CDR3 sequence is CTSSQARDRAAFF. The CDR3 region has the DNA TGCACCAGCAGCCAAGCCCGGGACAGGGCAGCTTTCTTT.

The rearrangement uses TRBV4-3 and TRBJ1-4; D might be TRBD1 (5 bases). The CDR3 is 14 amino acids. Germline CDR1 reads LGHNA; CDR2 reads YSLEER. Trimming shortened V by 4 bases and J by 7 bases, and 13 bases separated the two germline ends. This CDR3 reads CASSPRGGGEKLFF. CDR3 coding DNA: TGCGCCAGCAGCCCTCGGGGGGGAGGTGAAAAACTGTTTTTT.

The chain is built from TRBV7-8 and TRBJ2-1, with a possible D match to TRBD1 (6 bases). The V and J ends lost 3 bases and 9 bases respectively, with 21 bases between them. Germline CDR1 reads SGHVS; CDR2 reads FQNEAQ. The CDR3 has 16 residues. Written as DNA, the CDR3 is TGTGCCAGCAGCTTCCCAGCGCAGGGGTCTTTCGCTGAGCAGTTCTTC. Amino acids: CASSFPAQGSFAEQFF.

This clone was observed once. This chain links TRBV30 with TRBJ2-5, with a tentative D call TRBD1 (6 bases). Trimming pared 0 bases from V and 5 bases from J, leaving 13 bases between. Germline-derived CDR1 and CDR2 are GTSNPN and SVGIG (reference sequence). This CDR3 has 14 amino acids. As DNA, the CDR3 is TGTGCCTGGAGTGTACCAGGGGTAGGGGAGACCCAGTACTTC. Protein: CAWSVPGVGETQYF.

CDR3 sequence (DNA): TGTGCCAGTAGTATGAGGCAGGGGGCGCGGACTGAAGCTTTCTTT. Protein product: CASSMRQGARTEAFF. The rearrangement links TRBV19 to TRBJ1-1; 8 nucleotides agree with TRBD1. This CDR3 contains 15 residues. Germline CDR1 LNHDA, CDR2 SQIVND (reference sequence). The junction had 8 bases not matched to a gene; V was cut back by 3 bases and J by 5 bases.

The chain uses TRBV6-5 and TRBJ2-3; 10 bases are a match to TRBD2. Trimming took 4 bases from V and 4 from J; bases not matched to a gene: 5. Germline CDR1 is MNHEY and CDR2 is SVGAGI. The CDR3 loop spans 15 amino acids. The CDR3 nucleotides are TGTGCCAGCAGTTCTAGCGGGAGACGGGCAGATACGCAGTATTTT. Its translation: CASSSSGRRADTQYF.

This chain links TRBV14 with TRBJ2-3; the D gene is possibly TRBD1 (5 bases). Germline values: CDR1 SGHDN, CDR2 FVKESK. The CDR3 extends over 15 amino acids. Trimming took off 1 base at V and 2 bases at J, with 10 bases between the two ends. The CDR3 DNA sequence: TGTGCCAGCAGCCAAGTGGGGCCTTACACAGATACGCAGTATTTT. It encodes CASSQVGPYTDTQYF. Filled out from reference TRBV14 and TRBJ2-3, the complete variable domain reads EAGVTQFPSHSVIEKGQTVTLRCDPISGHDNLYWYRRVMGKEIKFLLHFVKESKQDESGMPNNRFLAERTGGTYSTLKVQPAELEDSGVYFCASSQVGPYTDTQYFGPGTRLTVL.

The chain recombines TRBV2 with TRBJ1-5; maybe TRBD1 (6 bases). There are 14 residues in the CDR3. The ends were cut back, 6 bases at V and 1 base at J, with 10 bases in the middle. Germline CDR1 is SNHLY and CDR2 is FYNNEI. In DNA form, the CDR3 reads TGTGCCAGCAGCGGAGGGGGAAGCAATCAGCCCCAGCATTTT. Translation gives CASSGGGSNQPQHF.

This sequence joins TRBV7-9 and TRBJ2-1; 8 nucleotides align to TRBD2. The J segment lost 7 bases and the V segment lost 1 base, leaving 6 bases of the junction unmatched. This CDR3 has 15 residues. The germline V gene has CDR1 SEHNR and CDR2 FQNEAQ (reference sequence). The CDR3 loop reads CASSLGAGVRNEQFF. The CDR3 DNA sequence: TGTGCCAGCAGCTTAGGAGCGGGGGTCCGAAATGAGCAGTTCTTC.

The V and J genes are TRBV9 and TRBJ2-3; 9 bases are a match to TRBD2. The CDR3 length is 16 residues. The germline gives CDR1 SGDLS, CDR2 YYNGEE. The ends lost 0 bases at V and 2 bases at J; junction bases unmatched: 4. DNA of the CDR3: TGTGCCAGCAGCGTAGTTAGCGGGAGTCTCACAGATACGCAGTATTTT. Translating it yields CASSVVSGSLTDTQYF.

The chain carries TRBV27 and TRBJ2-1; D is perhaps TRBD2 (5 bases). The CDR3 contains 15 residues. The germline V gene encodes CDR1 MNHEY and CDR2 SMNVEV (reference sequence). The ends were cut back, 1 base at V and 1 base at J, with 8 bases in the middle. The DNA of the CDR3 is TGTGCCAGCAGTTTATTTGGAGGTTCCTACAATGAGCAGTTCTTC. This sequence encodes CASSLFGGSYNEQFF.

The chain combines TRBV7-9 with TRBJ2-5; TRBD2 matches at 9 bases. Losses at the gene ends were 5 bases for V and 7 bases for J; bases not matched to a gene: 11. CDR3 size: 15 residues. The V gene's germline CDR1 is SEHNR and CDR2 FQNEAQ (reference sequence). The CDR3 nucleotides are TGTGCCAGCAGCGCTCCTAGCGGGACCCTAGGGACCCAGTACTTC. Translated, it gives CASSAPSGTLGTQYF.

V and J are TRBV9 and TRBJ1-1; a possible D gene is TRBD1 (5 bases). The CDR3 runs 14 residues. Trimming cost V 0 bases and J 3 bases, with 9 bases left between them. CDR1 and CDR2 from the germline V gene are SGDLS and YYNGEE. CDR3 bases: TGTGCCAGCAGCGTAGGGGGCAGGGACACTGAAGCTTTCTTT. This gives the protein CASSVGGRDTEAFF.

CDR3 nucleotide sequence: TGTGCCAGCAGTCCCATACGGAACACTGAAGCTTTCTTT. The encoded protein is CASSPIRNTEAFF. The chain has TRBV12-3 or TRBV12-4 and TRBJ1-1; D is undetermined. This CDR3 spans 13 amino acids. Trimming removed 5 bases from V and 1 base from J, with 8 bases in between.

This rearrangement joins TRBV5-1 to TRBJ1-2; no definite D call. Germline CDR1 and CDR2: SGHRS and YFSETQ. The V gene lost 1 base and the J gene lost 1 base, with 14 bases spanning the gap. CDR3 size: 16 residues. CDR3 DNA: TGCGCCAGCAGCTTGAAACTCGGGGTTGATAACTATGGCTACACCTTC. Protein product: CASSLKLGVDNYGYTF.

This chain connects TRBV20-1 to TRBJ2-1, with no clear D. V was trimmed by 6 bases and J by 10 bases, leaving 13 bases between them. The CDR3 spans 11 residues. Germline V gene sequence: CDR1 DFQATT, CDR2 SNEGSKA (reference sequence). CDR3: CSAVGSREQFF. In DNA form, the CDR3 reads TGCAGTGCCGTGGGTAGCAGGGAGCAGTTCTTC.